This T cell receptor beta chain was sequenced in a study of blood T cell repertoires in COVID-19. Looking at the study overall: PBMCs, B-cell-depleted T cells, or T cells were the source of the cDNA or gDNA that made up the material.

In the original workflow: Reference gene primer amplification in the assay estimated nucleated cell counts. Measured with immunoSEQ multiplex PCR; TCRdb has only the in-frame clones, and not every one. V, J and clone size reflect that table, while D and trimming were determined from the DNA. Of some 520,000 clones in the sample, 85% to 90% are singletons; the top ten hold 0.7% to 1%. The CDR3 runs 15 residues. CDR1 is ENHRY, CDR2 SYGVKD, per germline. V lost 3 bases and J lost 2, with 13 bases in between. Seattle cases were enrolled at active infection and followed longitudinally. The chain recombines TRBV10-3 with TRBJ2-5, with D perhaps TRBD2 (6 bases). The clonotype originates from a man aged 18 to 35 with COVID-19, enrolled during active disease. Sequenced material: peripheral blood. CDR3 sequence: CAISDASSVQETQYF. DNA of the CDR3: TGTGCCATCAGTGATGCCTCTAGCGTACAAGAGACCCAGTACTTC.